This TCR beta chain was documented in a study of blood T cell repertoires in COVID-19. Across the whole study: PBMCs, B-cell-depleted T cells, or T cells provided the cDNA or gDNA that made up the material.

The V end was cut by 6 bases, the J end by 7 bases, with 10 bases between. The germline V gene has CDR1 MDHEN and CDR2 SYDVKM. This CDR3 has 12 amino acids. TCRdb's table, derived via immunoSEQ multiplex PCR, lists solely in-frame clones and lacks some. Found here are under 140,000 clones, about 72% of them singletons; the top ten hold around 7.3%. The sequence was obtained from a woman aged 60 to 75 with acute or convalescent COVID-19. Sequences were obtained from peripheral blood. The chain uses TRBV28 and TRBJ2-1, with TRBD2 as a possible D gene (6 bases). CDR3 residues: CASSLAGNEQFF. The CDR3 DNA is TGTGCCAGCAGCCTCGCGGGGAATGAGCAGTTCTTC.